This T cell receptor beta chain derives from a study of vaccination effects on CD4 cells after COVID-19. Whole-study results and caveats: Marked clonal contraction was seen late after vaccination (in both infection- and vaccine-induced clones).

Notes on this clone: Antigen unknown.

Germline V gene data show CDR1 as MNHEY and CDR2 as SVGAGI. Trimming left V 0 bases short and J 0 bases short, with 5 bases between. CDR3 size: 14 residues. Sequencing was preceded by expansion of antigen-specific CD4+ T cells with viral peptide pools in the ViraFEST assay. When ten to eleven days of culture had elapsed, CD4+ T cells were isolated. Each person got two doses of an mRNA SARS-CoV-2 vaccine, BNT162b2 or mRNA-1273. IL-2 medium was substituted for half the medium on days 3 and 7. The method was immunoSEQ multiplex PCR; TCRdb's version includes in-frame clones alone and lacks a portion of them. The sample has around 24,000 clones, 60% to 80% seen once.

Sequencing was performed on CD4+ T cells from PBMCs cultured with HCoV-NL63 spike peptides, taken after COVID-19 vaccination. The chain has TRBV6-5 and TRBJ1-1; D gene unclear. This sequence was found in a human donor who received a COVID-19 vaccine. This chain's CDR3 is CASSYSAMNTEAFF. DNA for the CDR3: TGTGCCAGCAGTTACTCAGCAATGAACACTGAAGCTTTCTTT.